The 6 T cell receptor beta chains below come from one sample, sequenced in a study of T cell repertoires in cytomegalovirus infection (dated by TCRdb to the late 2010s). The sequencing machine was an Illumina HiSeq 1500. TCRdb ran its own pipeline on the public reads, namely fastp trimming at Q25 and MiXCR clone calling, and kept in-frame beta chains. Every entry covers one CDR3 protein and lists the most common genes and DNA from its rows. Here the sample has about 260,000 distinct CDR3 sequences; approximately 14% occur a single time. 8.8% of the sample comes from the top ten. Sequencing was done on a sample of PBMCs. The source of these receptors is a human donor in good health (CMV status not recorded). Some clones in this sample may be carry-over from other donors' samples.

This clonotype was picked up many times. The CDR3 bases are TGTGCCAGCAGCTTAGGTTTGGGTTACAGCAATCAGCCCCAGCATTTT. This encodes CASSLGLGYSNQPQHF. The rearrangement joins TRBV7-8 to TRBJ1-5; unclear D gene. CDR3 size: 16 residues. The V and J ends lost 1 base and 1 base respectively, with 11 bases between them. From germline, CDR1 is SGHVS and CDR2 FQNEAQ.

This clonotype was picked up a small number of times. The genes are TRBV20-1 and TRBJ2-3; D may match TRBD1 or TRBD2 (5 bases each). V was pared by 6 bases and J by 2 bases, with 9 bases between. Germline assignment: CDR1 DFQATT and CDR2 SNEGSKA (reference sequence). The CDR3 loop spans 12 amino acids. The CDR3 coding sequence is TGCAGTGCCACCGGGACCACAGATACGCAGTATTTT. Protein: CSATGTTDTQYF.

This clonotype was found a few times. The chain joins TRBV2 to TRBJ2-5; TRBD1 is a possible D gene (6 bases). This CDR3 has 13 amino acids. V gave up 6 bases and J gave up 4 bases, with 12 bases separating them. The V gene's germline CDR1 is SNHLY and CDR2 FYNNEI. CDR3 DNA sequence: TGTGCCAGCAGGGGAATAGGGGGAGAGACCCAGTACTTC. This codes for CASRGIGGETQYF.

The rearrangement joins TRBV6-5 to TRBJ2-7; TRBD1 is a possible D gene (5 bases). Germline V gene lookup returns CDR1 MNHEY and CDR2 SVGAGI. V was pared by 10 bases and J by 6 bases, with 19 bases between. The CDR3 sequence is 13 residues long. The CDR3 reads CATNPAGLREQYF. CDR3 sequence (DNA): TGTGCCACCAACCCCGCAGGGCTCCGCGAGCAGTACTTC.

This clonotype was detected a few times. The rearrangement links TRBV20-1 to TRBJ2-7; D is ambiguous. From germline, CDR1 is DFQATT and CDR2 SNEGSKA (reference sequence). CDR3 length: 14 residues. The ends were cut back, 0 bases at V and 0 bases at J, with 9 bases in the middle. This chain's CDR3 is CSARELVVSYEQYF. CDR3 sequence (DNA): TGCAGTGCTAGAGAATTGGTAGTCTCCTACGAGCAGTACTTC.

The chain is built from TRBV20-1 and TRBJ1-2; no clear D gene. The germline V gene encodes CDR1 DFQATT and CDR2 SNEGSKA (reference sequence). V lost 0 bases to trimming and J lost 7 bases, with 21 bases between them. The CDR3 runs 16 residues. The CDR3 DNA sequence: TGCAGTGCTAGAGACAGTCAGCGCCGGGCCGTAGGTGGCTACACCTTC. Residues: CSARDSQRRAVGGYTF.